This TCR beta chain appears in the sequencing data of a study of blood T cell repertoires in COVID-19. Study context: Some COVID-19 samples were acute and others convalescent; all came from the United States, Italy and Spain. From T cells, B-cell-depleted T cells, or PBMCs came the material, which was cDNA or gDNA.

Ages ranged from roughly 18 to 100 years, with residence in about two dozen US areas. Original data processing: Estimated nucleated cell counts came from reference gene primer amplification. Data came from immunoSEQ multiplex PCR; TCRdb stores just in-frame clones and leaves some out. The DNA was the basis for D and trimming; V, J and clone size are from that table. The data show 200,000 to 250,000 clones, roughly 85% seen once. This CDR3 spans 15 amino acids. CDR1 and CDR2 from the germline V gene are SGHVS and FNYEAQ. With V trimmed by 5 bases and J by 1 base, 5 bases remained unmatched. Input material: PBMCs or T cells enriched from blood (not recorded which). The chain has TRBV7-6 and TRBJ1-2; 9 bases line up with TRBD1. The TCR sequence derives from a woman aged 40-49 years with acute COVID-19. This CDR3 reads CASSTRQGGNYGYTF. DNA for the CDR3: TGTGCCAGCAGCACCCGACAGGGGGGTAACTATGGCTACACCTTC. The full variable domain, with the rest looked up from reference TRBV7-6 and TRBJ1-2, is GAGVSQSPRYKVTKRGQDVALRCDPISGHVSLYWYRQALGQGPEFLTYFNYEAQQDKSGLPNDRFSAERPEGSISTLTIQRTEQRDSAMYRCASSTRQGGNYGYTFGSGTRLTVV.